A selection of T cell receptor beta chains follows, all from one sample in a study of T-cell memory formation after mild COVID-19. One entry per CDR3 protein results from TCRdb running MiXCR on the 5' RACE reads. The table records about 110,000 distinct CDR3 sequences, roughly 19% of them present only once. The sample was PBMCs or a T cell subset sorted from them (not recorded which). Receptors were obtained from a man aged 18 to 35 who had mild COVID-19 (a few samples of this study predate the infection). Cell type and time point are not known. Each CDR3 is given with its conserved first and last residue. D genes are given only for firm matches. Some rows have no size entry. The others give once, few or many, or a class for an expanded clone.

j_gene	len	d_gene	abundance	v_gene	CDR3aa	CDR3nt
TRBJ2-3	16	NA	NA	TRBV7-6	CASSLEVGHYTDTQYF	TGTGCCAGCAGCTTAGAAGTTGGACACTACACAGATACGCAGTATTTT
TRBJ1-2	13	NA	few	TRBV7-2	CASSLWAAYGYTF	TGTGCCAGCAGCTTATGGGCAGCGTATGGCTACACCTTC
TRBJ1-1	15	TRBD1	few	TRBV7-2	CASSSTGTGGTEAFF	TGTGCCAGCAGCTCGACCGGGACAGGGGGCACTGAAGCTTTCTTT
TRBJ1-1	19	TRBD1	NA	TRBV5-1	CASSLFPSGPGQATTEAFF	TGCGCCAGCAGCTTATTTCCTAGCGGCCCGGGACAGGCGACGACTGAAGCTTTCTTT
TRBJ1-2	12	NA	few	TRBV18	CASSPTGDGYTF	TGTGCCAGCTCACCAACCGGGGATGGCTACACCTTC
TRBJ2-1	15	NA	NA	TRBV12-3/TRBV12-4	CASSLQMSSYNEQFF	TGTGCCAGCAGTCTACAGATGAGCTCCTACAATGAGCAGTTCTTC
TRBJ2-3	14	NA	NA	TRBV20-1	CSARSRGWTDTQYF	TGCAGTGCTAGATCTCGGGGGTGGACAGATACGCAGTATTTT
TRBJ1-1	14	NA	few	TRBV12-3/TRBV12-4	CASSLWRGNTEAFF	TGTGCCAGCAGTTTATGGCGCGGGAACACTGAAGCTTTCTTT
TRBJ2-7	14	NA	NA	TRBV4-2	CASTREQGFYEQYF	TGTGCCAGCACGCGAGAGCAGGGATTTTACGAGCAGTACTTC
TRBJ2-3	12	NA	NA	TRBV7-2	CASSSLGDTQYF	TGTGCCAGCAGCTCCCTGGGAGATACGCAGTATTTT
TRBJ2-2	15	TRBD2	NA	TRBV5-1	CASSWGGPNTGELFF	TGCGCCAGCAGCTGGGGGGGACCGAACACCGGGGAGCTGTTTTTT
TRBJ2-3	16	NA	NA	TRBV19	CASNSIWGTSTDTQYF	TGTGCCAGTAACTCCATCTGGGGAACAAGCACAGATACGCAGTATTTT
TRBJ2-5	15	NA	NA	TRBV19	CASSLPGTTPETQYF	TGTGCCAGTAGCCTACCAGGGACAACCCCAGAGACCCAGTACTTC
TRBJ2-5	12	NA	few	TRBV29-1	CSVRTPQETQYF	TGCAGCGTGCGGACCCCCCAAGAGACCCAGTACTTC
TRBJ2-5	16	TRBD2	few	TRBV5-1	CASSWTSGGNQETQYF	TGCGCCAGCAGCTGGACTAGCGGGGGCAACCAAGAGACCCAGTACTTC
TRBJ2-1	13	NA	NA	TRBV24-1	CATSDLQDNEQFF	TGTGCCACCAGTGATTTGCAGGACAATGAGCAGTTCTTC
TRBJ2-2	15	TRBD1	NA	TRBV7-9	CASSPSGQDTGELFF	TGTGCCAGCAGCCCGTCGGGACAGGACACCGGGGAGCTGTTTTTT
TRBJ2-5	14	NA	NA	TRBV7-2	CASSRGRDQETQYF	TGTGCCAGCAGCCGGGGACGGGATCAAGAGACCCAGTACTTC
TRBJ2-2	15	NA	many	TRBV18	CASSPSGQNTGELFF	TGTGCCAGCTCACCCTCGGGACAGAACACCGGGGAGCTGTTTTTT
TRBJ2-7	15	NA	NA	TRBV5-1	CASSLAASNSYEQYF	TGCGCCAGCAGCTTGGCGGCCAGCAACTCCTACGAGCAGTACTTC